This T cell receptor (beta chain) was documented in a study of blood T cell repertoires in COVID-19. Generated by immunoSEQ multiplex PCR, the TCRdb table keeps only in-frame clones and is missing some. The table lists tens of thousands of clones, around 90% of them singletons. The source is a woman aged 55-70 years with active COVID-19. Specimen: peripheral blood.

This chain's CDR3 is CASSTQGASSYEQYF. DNA for the CDR3: TGTGCCAGTAGTACCCAGGGGGCCTCATCCTACGAGCAGTACTTC. The chain is built from TRBV19 and TRBJ2-7, with TRBD1 matching over 8 bases. Germline V CDR1 and CDR2: LNHDA, SQIVND (reference sequence). The CDR3 loop spans 15 amino acids. V was pared by 4 bases and J by 1 base, with 6 bases of the junction left unmatched.